Ten or more counts support the clone carrying this TCR beta chain. Its specificity is unknown. Germline V gene data show CDR1 as MNHEY and CDR2 as SVGAGI. This CDR3 is 15 amino acids long. V lost 4 bases, J lost 8 bases, and 13 bases stayed unmatched. This sample stems from a study of T-cell memory formation after mild COVID-19. Study results and limitations: Contracting CD4+ clones lay largely in CM and EM, with CD8+ ones residing in EMRA.

TCRdb analysed the 5' RACE reads with MiXCR anew, one entry per CDR3 protein. The sample shows roughly 6,500 distinct CDR3 sequences, around 20% of them seen only once. This chain uses TRBV6-5 with TRBJ1-2, with 7 bases fitting TRBD1. This clonotype was obtained from an adult woman who had mild COVID-19 (a few samples of this study predate the infection). Cell type and time point are not known. The material sequenced was PBMCs or a T cell subset sorted from them (not recorded which). The CDR3 coding sequence is TGTGCCAGCAGTTTATTCACCGGACAGGCAGACGGCTACACCTTC. Amino acid sequence: CASSLFTGQADGYTF.